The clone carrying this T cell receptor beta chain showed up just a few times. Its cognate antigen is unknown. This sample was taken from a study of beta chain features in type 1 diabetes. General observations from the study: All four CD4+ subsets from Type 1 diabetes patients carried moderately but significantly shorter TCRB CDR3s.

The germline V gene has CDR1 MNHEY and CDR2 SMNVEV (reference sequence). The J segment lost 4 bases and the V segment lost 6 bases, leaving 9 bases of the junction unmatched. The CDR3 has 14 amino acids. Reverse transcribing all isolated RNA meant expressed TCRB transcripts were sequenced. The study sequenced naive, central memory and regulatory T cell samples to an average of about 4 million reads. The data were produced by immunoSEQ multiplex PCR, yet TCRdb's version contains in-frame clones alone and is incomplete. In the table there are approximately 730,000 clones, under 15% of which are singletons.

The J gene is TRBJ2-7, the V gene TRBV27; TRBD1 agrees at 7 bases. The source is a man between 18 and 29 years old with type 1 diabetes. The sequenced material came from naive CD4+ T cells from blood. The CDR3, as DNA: TGTGCCAGCAGACAACAGGGGTACGGTTACGAGCAGTACTTC. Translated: CASRQQGYGYEQYF.